This TCR beta chain appears in the sequencing data of a study of early T cells in non-severe SARS-CoV-2 infection. At the level of the study: Sequencing of unsorted whole blood was done on bulk RNA, leaving chains unpaired.

V was pared by 5 bases and J by 0 bases, with 14 bases between. CDR1 MNHNY and CDR2 SVGAGI come from the germline V gene (reference sequence). CDR3 length: 16 amino acids. This clonotype has ten or more counts. Attached unique molecular identifiers marked individual cDNA molecules. TCRdb processed the 5' RACE reads anew with MiXCR; each CDR3 protein has one entry. Here the sample spans some 12,000 distinct CDR3 sequences, 4% to 5.5% being singletons. The TCR sequence derives from an adult who was a healthcare worker with PCR-confirmed SARS-CoV-2 infection or an uninfected control (not recorded which). The J gene is TRBJ1-3, the V gene TRBV6-6; D gene uncertain. Sequencing input: whole blood. The CDR3 DNA is TGTGCCAGCAGTCTAACCGGGCCGAGCTCTGGAAACACCATATATTTT. As protein: CASSLTGPSSGNTIYF.